This T cell receptor (beta chain) is from a study of response to subunit inactivated influenza vaccine (dated by TCRdb to 2016 to 2019). Study-wide context: To follow how T cells responded to a trivalent subunit inactivated influenza vaccine, the researchers relied on deep quantitative profiling of the T cell receptor repertoire. The paper's findings and limits, for the study overall: The authors suggested that each seasonal influenza vaccination may recruit only a limited number of new T cells.

V loses 6 bases at its end and J loses 6 bases; junction bases beyond the gene matches: 4. The CDR3 measures 14 amino acids from cysteine to phenylalanine. Only CDR3 DNA is held: 42 bases, read in frame from base 1. As regards this clonotype: Its antigen is unknown. Base qualities are not at hand, and no much larger clone is one base apart.

Library preparation used RT-PCR. These reads were obtained on an Illumina HiSeq 2500. TCRdb applied fastp at Q25 and MiXCR to the public reads, then kept only in-frame beta chains. Entries that share a CDR3 protein sequence are merged under the most common genes and DNA. This sample comprises about 500,000 distinct CDR3 sequences, under 8.5% of them detected only once. The biggest ten clones account for over 10% of the sample. The specimen comprised PBMCs from blood, sampled around 25 months after vaccination. The receptor was derived from a man aged 50 to 69 who received an inactivated influenza vaccine. Donor details come from another sample of the same person, matched by shared clones. The chain uses TRBV12-3 or TRBV12-4 and TRBJ2-2, and TRBD2 matches 10 of the central bases. The nucleotide sequence reads TGTGCCAGCAGGCTAGCGGGAGCCCCCGGGGAGCTGTTTTTT. Its coded protein is CASRLAGAPGELFF.